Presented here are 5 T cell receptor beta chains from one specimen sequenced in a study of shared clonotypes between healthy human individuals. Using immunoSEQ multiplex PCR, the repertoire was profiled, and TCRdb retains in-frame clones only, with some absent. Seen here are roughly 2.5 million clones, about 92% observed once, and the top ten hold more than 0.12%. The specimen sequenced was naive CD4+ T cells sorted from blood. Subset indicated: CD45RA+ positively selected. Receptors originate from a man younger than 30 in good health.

CDR3: CASSLEWANTGELFF. In DNA, the CDR3 is TGTGCCAGCAGCTTAGAGTGGGCGAACACCGGGGAGCTGTTTTTT. The chain carries TRBV7-8 and TRBJ2-2; D is unresolved. Trimming stripped 1 base from V and 0 bases from J, with 6 bases between. Germline CDR1 reads SGHVS; CDR2 reads FQNEAQ. The CDR3 extends over 15 amino acids.

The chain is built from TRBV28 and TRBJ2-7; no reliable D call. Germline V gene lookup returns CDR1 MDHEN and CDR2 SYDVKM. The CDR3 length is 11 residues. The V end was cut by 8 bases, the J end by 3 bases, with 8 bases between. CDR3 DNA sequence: TGTGCCAGCCGAGCCCGCTACGAGCAGTACTTC. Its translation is CASRARYEQYF.

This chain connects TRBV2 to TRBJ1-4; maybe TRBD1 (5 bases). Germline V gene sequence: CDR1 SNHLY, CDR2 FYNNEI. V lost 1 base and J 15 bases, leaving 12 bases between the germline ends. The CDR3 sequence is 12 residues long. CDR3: CASSEVGEGVFF. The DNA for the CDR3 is TGTGCCAGCAGTGAAGTAGGAGAAGGGGTGTTTTTT.

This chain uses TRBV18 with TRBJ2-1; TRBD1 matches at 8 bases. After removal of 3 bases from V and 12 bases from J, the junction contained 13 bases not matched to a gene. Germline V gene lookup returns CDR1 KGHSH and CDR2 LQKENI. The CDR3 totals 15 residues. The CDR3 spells CASSPAQGVLGGQFF. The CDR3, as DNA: TGTGCCAGCTCACCGGCACAGGGGGTTCTCGGCGGGCAGTTCTTC.

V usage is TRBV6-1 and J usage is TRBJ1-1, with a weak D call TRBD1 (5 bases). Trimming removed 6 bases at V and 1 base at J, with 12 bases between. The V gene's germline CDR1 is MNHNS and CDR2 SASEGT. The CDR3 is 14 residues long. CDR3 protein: CASRIETGNTEAFF. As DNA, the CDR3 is TGTGCCAGCAGGATAGAAACAGGGAACACTGAAGCTTTCTTT.